This T cell receptor beta chain was sequenced during a study of cytomegalovirus exposure and HLA in healthy donors. As for this clone: Its antigen is unknown.

A multiplex PCR was run with 60 Vbeta primers and 13 Jbeta primers. TCRdb's copy holds only in-frame clones and misses some; the assay was immunoSEQ multiplex PCR. The data contain around 270,000 clones, over 70% of them singletons. V gave up 2 bases and J gave up 2 bases, with 7 bases separating them. This CDR3 spans 13 amino acids. Per germline, CDR1 MGHRA and CDR2 YSYEKL. Overall study results and limits: Among TCR beta chains, those listed as cytomegalovirus-associated numbered under 200. Earlier results showed most TCR beta V segments being productive about 87% or about 30% of the time.

This receptor was obtained from a girl aged 2 to 9 in good health and CMV-seronegative. Sequencing input: PBMCs. The chain recombines TRBV4-1 with TRBJ2-7; TRBD1 is a possible D gene (5 bases). Here the CDR3 DNA reads TGCGCCAGCAGCCAAACGGACACCTACGAGCAGTACTTC. This sequence encodes CASSQTDTYEQYF.